The present T cell receptor beta chain was sequenced within a study of blood T cells in healthy people across ages. The CDR3 sequence runs 14 residues, both termini included. CDR1 is SQVTM, CDR2 ANQGSEA, per germline. Together with a sample-barcoded 5' primer, a J-beta primer mix was included in a second PCR lasting about 6 to 11 cycles. One entry per CDR3 protein results from TCRdb running MiXCR on the 5' RACE reads. The sample has fewer than 950,000 distinct CDR3 sequences, about 55% seen once. Notes on the study in general: Correlation between TCR beta diversity and naive T cell percentage was strong. Measured against age, TCR beta diversity per million T cells decreased in a roughly linear manner.

There are a few counts of this clonotype. Its target is unknown. The DNA is left out, because the CDR3 cannot be placed on it with certainty; the CDR3 is given as TCRdb lists it. This receptor was obtained from a man older than 75 in good health. Sequencing used blood. The chain couples TRBV29-1 to TRBJ2-3; TRBD2, the table's D call, lacks a check against the DNA. CDR3 protein: CSVVGSGSSRYAYF.